A selection of T cell receptor beta chains follows, all from one sample in a study of technical replicates of blood from a few donors. Method: immunoSEQ multiplex PCR; TCRdb's copy keeps in-frame clones and lacks some. The profile shows fewer than 95,000 clones, 94% of them singletons. The source material was T cells isolated from PBMCs. The source is a human donor in good health. CDR3s include the opening cysteine and the closing phenylalanine or tryptophan. Each record gives: J gene, V gene, D gene, CDR3 DNA, CDR3 protein. D genes are given only for firm matches.

J: TRBJ2-3; V: TRBV6-1; D: NA; DNA: TGTGCCAGCAGTGAAGCCCTCATCGGTAGCACAGATACGCAGTATTTT; CDR3: CASSEALIGSTDTQYF
J: TRBJ1-5; V: TRBV6-1; D: TRBD1; DNA: TGTGCCAGCAGTGAGGCATCCGGGACAGGGGTTCATCAGCCCCAGCATTTT; CDR3: CASSEASGTGVHQPQHF
J: TRBJ1-2; V: TRBV7-9; D: TRBD1; DNA: TGTGCCAGCAGCCCGACAGGGTCTCTTGATGGCTACACCTTC; CDR3: CASSPTGSLDGYTF
J: TRBJ2-3; V: TRBV7-3; D: TRBD2; DNA: TGTGCCAGCAGCTTGGCGGGGGGGCGGTACACAGATACGCAGTATTTT; CDR3: CASSLAGGRYTDTQYF
J: TRBJ2-1; V: TRBV7-6; D: TRBD2; DNA: TGTGCCAGCAGCTTATACGGCGGGGGGAACTACAATGAGCAGTTCTTC; CDR3: CASSLYGGGNYNEQFF
J: TRBJ1-6; V: TRBV18; D: TRBD1; DNA: TGTGCCAGCTCACGTAGCGCCGGGACAGGGAATTCACCCCTCCACTTT; CDR3: CASSRSAGTGNSPLHF
J: TRBJ1-2; V: TRBV28; D: NA; DNA: TGTGCCAGCAGACTCAGGGAATCTATTCTTCTATATGGCTACACCTTC; CDR3: CASRLRESILLYGYTF
J: TRBJ2-4; V: TRBV5-8; D: NA; DNA: TGTGCCAGCAGCTTTCTCGGGGAAGGGGCCAAAAACATTCAGTACTTC; CDR3: CASSFLGEGAKNIQYF
J: TRBJ1-2; V: TRBV29-1; D: NA; DNA: TGCAGCGTTGAAGATTCAGGGCAAGGGAGCTACACCTTC; CDR3: CSVEDSGQGSYTF
J: TRBJ2-7; V: TRBV19; D: TRBD2; DNA: TGTGCCAGTAGTATACAAGTGACTAGCGGGGTGGAGCAGTACTTC; CDR3: CASSIQVTSGVEQYF
J: TRBJ2-7; V: TRBV6-6; D: TRBD2; DNA: TGTGCCAGCCAGAGTTCACATAGCGGGACCGAGCAGTACTTC; CDR3: CASQSSHSGTEQYF
J: TRBJ1-1; V: TRBV6-6; D: NA; DNA: TGTGCCAGCAGACCAAGGGAGGCCACTGAAGCTTTCTTT; CDR3: CASRPREATEAFF
J: TRBJ2-7; V: TRBV5-1; D: TRBD2; DNA: TGCGCCAGCAGCTTCGGGGGAGGGCTCTACGAGCAGTACTTC; CDR3: CASSFGGGLYEQYF